The source of this TCR beta chain is a study of shared clonotypes between healthy human individuals. Whole-study context: CD8 memory received one plate per donor, CD8 naive two, CD4 memory three and CD4 naive three.

Original methodology: Because ImmunoSEQ provided only junction sequences with no quality scores, the filtering differed. This table comes from immunoSEQ multiplex PCR, and its TCRdb copy is limited to in-frame clones, with some not included. Clone size and the V and J calls come from that table; the DNA yielded D and trimming. The sample shows about 2 million clones, roughly 95% of them seen only once. After removal of 4 bases from V and 9 bases from J, the junction contained 5 bases not matched to a gene. The CDR3 has 13 amino acids. From germline, CDR1 is SGHRS and CDR2 YFSETQ. The naive CD8 fraction comprised CD45RO-negative cells positively selected for CCR7 and excluded terminally differentiated effector memory CD45RA+ cells. Healthy HIV-negative adults without recent acute infections or vaccinations served as donors.

Sample: naive CD8+ T cells sorted from blood. V and J are TRBV5-1 and TRBJ2-5; 11 bases agree with TRBD1. This clonotype was obtained from a man between 18 and 29 years old in good health. CDR3 coding DNA: TGCGCCAGCAGCGGAACGGGACAGGGGGCCCAGTACTTC. Translating gives CASSGTGQGAQYF.